The 27 T cell receptor beta chains below all came from one sample that was sequenced in a study of T cells after yellow fever vaccination. MiXCR, run by TCRdb on the 5' RACE reads, gives a single entry per CDR3 protein. The table has 450,000 to 600,000 distinct CDR3 sequences, about a sixth seen once; the top ten hold approximately 15%. The input for sequencing was PBMCs, taken 5 days after the first yellow fever vaccination. Receptor source: a man aged 18 to 29 who received the YFV17D yellow fever vaccine.

The J gene is TRBJ2-5, the V gene TRBV12-3 or TRBV12-4; 7 bases map to TRBD2. The CDR3 covers 14 residues. Trimming at V came to 2 bases and at J to 1 base, leaving 1 base not matched to a gene. The CDR3 loop is CASSLLAVQETQYF. The CDR3, as DNA: TGTGCCAGCAGTTTACTAGCGGTCCAAGAGACCCAGTACTTC.

This clonotype has only a few counts. This chain links TRBV6-2 or TRBV6-3 with TRBJ2-5; the match to TRBD2 covers 7 bases. Germline loops: CDR1 MNHEY, CDR2 SVGEGT. The CDR3 loop spans 13 amino acids. With 6 bases clipped from V and 3 bases from J, the junction kept 4 bases outside the gene matches. The CDR3 sequence is CASSGTMEETQYF. CDR3 nucleotide sequence: TGTGCCAGCAGCGGGACTATGGAAGAGACCCAGTACTTC.

This clonotype was seen a few times. The chain has TRBV7-2 and TRBJ2-5, with a tentative D call TRBD2 (5 bases). Between the trimmed V and J ends, which lost 6 bases and 5 bases, there was a span of 13 bases. Germline CDR1 reads SGHTA; CDR2 reads FQGNSA. CDR3 length: 13 residues. The CDR3 sequence: CASSTTRTETQYF. CDR3 DNA sequence: TGTGCCAGCAGTACAACTAGAACCGAGACCCAGTACTTC.

This clonotype was counted between two and nine times. The V call is TRBV18, the J call TRBJ2-7, with D unclear. Trimming pared 3 bases from V and 5 bases from J, leaving 17 bases between. The CDR3 totals 15 residues. The V gene's germline CDR1 is KGHSH and CDR2 LQKENI. The CDR3: CASSPSLPTSDEQYF. The CDR3 bases are TGTGCCAGCTCACCCTCACTACCGACGAGCGACGAGCAGTACTTC.

The table lists this clonotype with a few counts. This chain joins TRBV4-3 and TRBJ1-1, with D tentatively TRBD1 (5 bases). V was pared by 0 bases and J by 5 bases, with 7 bases between. The CDR3 length is 13 residues. CDR1 is LGHNA and CDR2 is YSLEER in the germline V gene. CDR3 amino acids: CASSQDWGTEAFF. Here the CDR3 DNA reads TGCGCCAGCAGCCAAGATTGGGGGACTGAAGCTTTCTTT.

This chain uses TRBV24-1 with TRBJ1-1; TRBD1 matches at 9 bases. CDR3 length equals 12 residues. J gave up 12 bases and V 3 bases, and 4 bases lay outside the gene matches. Germline V gene data show CDR1 as KGHDR and CDR2 as SFDVKD. The DNA of the CDR3 is TGTGCCACCAGTGATAGACAGGGGGTAACTTTCTTT. Translated, it gives CATSDRQGVTFF.

This clonotype was counted at least ten times. The genes are TRBV7-9 and TRBJ1-2, with a tentative D call TRBD1 (5 bases). Germline CDR1 is SEHNR and CDR2 is FQNEAQ (reference sequence). V lost 0 bases, J lost 8 bases, and 16 bases lay in between. CDR3 length: 15 amino acids. The CDR3, as DNA: TGTGCCAGCAGCTTAGCGCGGAGGGGAGGTGACGGCTACACCTTC. Its protein product is CASSLARRGGDGYTF.

This clonotype came up many times. The chain recombines TRBV7-2 with TRBJ1-2, with D possibly matching TRBD1 (5 bases). Trimming left V 1 base short and J 8 bases short, with 26 bases between. Germline V CDR1 and CDR2: SGHTA, FQGNSA. The CDR3 covers 18 residues. In nucleotides, the CDR3 is TGTGCCAGCAGCTTAGTTACTTCGTCGCGGCGAACCGGGGGGGGCTACACCTTC. As protein: CASSLVTSSRRTGGGYTF.

The rearrangement joins TRBV6-5 to TRBJ1-5; the match to TRBD1 covers 9 bases. V lost 4 bases and J lost 5; bases outside the gene matches: 6. CDR1 and CDR2 from the germline V gene are MNHEY and SVGAGI. The CDR3 has 15 residues. CDR3: CASSLTGGAYQPQHF. As DNA, the CDR3 is TGTGCCAGCAGTTTAACAGGGGGCGCCTATCAGCCCCAGCATTTT.

CDR3 sequence reads: CASSPQDRANEKLFF. In nucleotides, the CDR3 is TGTGCCAGCAGCCCCCAGGACAGGGCTAATGAAAAACTGTTTTTT. The chain recombines TRBV7-2 with TRBJ1-4, with TRBD1 matching over 8 bases. The length of the CDR3 is 15 residues. From germline, CDR1 is SGHTA and CDR2 FQGNSA. V shed 5 bases, J shed 3 bases, and the junction held 5 bases outside the gene matches.

The J gene is TRBJ2-2, the V gene TRBV6-1, with D unclear. Germline V gene lookup returns CDR1 MNHNS and CDR2 SASEGT. V was clipped by 3 bases and J by 8 bases, with 10 bases between them. The CDR3 loop spans 13 amino acids. CDR3 sequence: CASSEVSFGELFF. The CDR3 DNA follows: TGTGCCAGCAGTGAGGTCAGCTTTGGGGAGCTGTTTTTT.

This clonotype was seen more than once but under ten times. CDR3 DNA sequence: TGCAGCGTAGCGACTAGCGGGGCTAGCTCCTACAATGAGCAGTTCTTC. This translates into CSVATSGASSYNEQFF. This rearrangement joins TRBV29-1 to TRBJ2-1, with 11 bases matching TRBD2. This CDR3 is built from 16 residues. CDR1 and CDR2 (germline): SQVTM, ANQGSEA. Trimming cost V 6 bases and J 0 bases; bases outside gene matches: 7.

This clonotype was seen a handful of times. Written as DNA, the CDR3 is TGCGCCAGCAGCCATCCCGACACAGATACGCAGTATTTT. This translates into CASSHPDTDTQYF. V gene TRBV4-1 combines with J gene TRBJ2-3; D ambiguous. Germline V CDR1 and CDR2: MGHRA, YSYEKL. The CDR3 consists of 13 residues. V lost 3 bases and J 2 bases, leaving 6 bases between the germline ends.

The gene calls are TRBV18 and TRBJ1-1, with 11 bases lining up with TRBD1. Germline values: CDR1 KGHSH, CDR2 LQKENI. The CDR3 is 16 residues long. V was pared by 2 bases and J by 4 bases, with 6 bases of the junction left unmatched. Written as DNA, the CDR3 is TGTGCCAGCTCACCAAGGACAGGGGGCGTTTCCACTGAAGCTTTCTTT. It translates to CASSPRTGGVSTEAFF. The full variable domain, rest sourced from reference TRBV18 and TRBJ1-1, is NAGVMQNPRHLVRRRGQEARLRCSPMKGHSHVYWYRQLPEEGLKFMVYLQKENIIDESGMPKERFSAEFPKEGPSILRIQQVVRGDSAAYFCASSPRTGGVSTEAFFGQGTRLTVV.

The J gene is TRBJ2-1, the V gene TRBV12-3 or TRBV12-4; 9 nucleotides match TRBD2. J gave up 3 bases and V 2 bases, and 14 bases lay outside the gene matches. CDR3 size: 19 residues. The CDR3 coding sequence is TGTGCCAGCAGTTTAAGCCGGACTTATGGGACTAGCCGCTACAATGAGCAGTTCTTC. This encodes CASSLSRTYGTSRYNEQFF.

In its sample, this clonotype was seen a few times. The chain employs TRBV5-4 and TRBJ2-3; the match to TRBD2 covers 7 bases. V shed 4 bases, J shed 3 bases, and the junction held 8 bases outside the gene matches. Germline V lookup: CDR1 SGHNT, CDR2 YYREEE (reference sequence). CDR3 length: 15 amino acids. CDR3 sequence (DNA): TGTGCCAGCAGCGCCATAGGGGAGGGGACAGATACGCAGTATTTT. This translates into CASSAIGEGTDTQYF.

This clonotype was counted a few times. This chain connects TRBV7-8 to TRBJ2-2, with 9 bases fitting TRBD1. Germline-derived CDR1 and CDR2 are SGHVS and FQNEAQ. The V gene end was trimmed by 5 bases and the J gene end by 2 bases; junction bases not matched to a gene: 9. This CDR3 has 17 amino acids. The CDR3 DNA reads as TGTGCCAGCAGCCCCCGACAGGGGGGTGGCAACACCGGGGAGCTGTTTTTT. Protein product: CASSPRQGGGNTGELFF.

This rearrangement joins TRBV7-2 to TRBJ2-3; possibly TRBD1 for D (5 bases). CDR3 length: 14 amino acids. CDR1 is SGHTA and CDR2 is FQGNSA in the germline V gene. Trimming removed 3 bases from V and 2 bases from J, with 9 bases in between. The CDR3 protein is CASSLRQTTDTQYF. The CDR3 DNA follows: TGTGCCAGCAGCTTGCGACAGACCACAGATACGCAGTATTTT.

Turning to this clonotype: Sequence at one end of the junction differs from germline and may be a read error. V is TRBV27 and J is TRBJ2-3, with D possibly TRBD2 on 5 matching bases. The CDR3 is 14 residues long. In germline, CDR1 is MNHEY, CDR2 SMNVEV (reference sequence). The DNA of the CDR3 is TGTGCCAGAAGTTCCGCGGTCTTCGGGGTTACGCAGTATTTT. Residues: CARSSAVFGVTQYF.

The rearrangement joins TRBV10-3 to TRBJ2-7; D is undetermined. Germline CDR1 reads ENHRY; CDR2 reads SYGVKD. The CDR3 length is 12 residues. The V and J ends lost 10 bases and 0 bases respectively, with 10 bases between them. Here the CDR3 DNA reads TGTGCCACCGAGGACGCCTCCTACGAGCAGTACTTC. It is translated as CATEDASYEQYF.

The chain couples TRBV27 to TRBJ2-6, with a possible D match to TRBD2 (6 bases). There are 17 residues in the CDR3. Germline V gives CDR1 MNHEY, CDR2 SMNVEV (reference sequence). With 5 bases removed from V and 2 bases from J, the gap between germline ends came to 16 bases. CDR3 sequence (DNA): TGTGCCAGCAGTACGATAGGGGAGGTGCCTGGGGCCAACGTCCTGACTTTC. Translating it yields CASSTIGEVPGANVLTF.

The rearrangement uses TRBV19 and TRBJ2-2; D is unclear. This CDR3 contains 14 residues. CDR1 is LNHDA, CDR2 SQIVND, per germline (reference sequence). V was clipped by 8 bases and J by 6 bases, with 16 bases between them. The CDR3 loop is CASSAVGGAGELFF. CDR3 nucleotide sequence: TGTGCCAGTTCGGCCGTGGGTGGGGCCGGGGAGCTGTTTTTT.

The table lists this clonotype with a few counts. The chain recombines TRBV12-3 or TRBV12-4 with TRBJ1-1; D call uncertain. V shed 3 bases and J shed 6 bases, with 5 bases lying between them. CDR3 length: 11 residues. The CDR3 sequence is CASSFEPEAFF. CDR3 in DNA: TGTGCCAGCAGTTTCGAGCCTGAAGCTTTCTTT.

This clonotype came up a few times. J is TRBJ2-5 and V is TRBV7-9, with 12 bases matching TRBD2. The trim removed 2 bases at V and 3 bases at J, leaving 4 bases unmatched. Germline V lookup: CDR1 SEHNR, CDR2 FQNEAQ (reference sequence). This CDR3 spans 16 amino acids. The CDR3 loop reads CASSLLLAGGKETQYF. CDR3 in DNA: TGTGCCAGCAGCTTACTCCTAGCGGGGGGGAAAGAGACCCAGTACTTC.

The chain recombines TRBV6-2 or TRBV6-3 with TRBJ2-7; D is possibly TRBD2 (6 bases). This CDR3 spans 14 amino acids. From germline, CDR1 is MNHEY and CDR2 SVGEGT. V was clipped by 5 bases and J by 0 bases, with 11 bases between them. The CDR3 sequence is CASSIRLVSYEQYV. Here the CDR3 DNA reads TGTGCCAGCAGTATAAGACTAGTCTCCTACGAGCAGTACGTC.

This clonotype appeared a single time. This may stem from a read error, because a much larger clone lies one nucleotide away. The rearrangement joins TRBV4-2 to TRBJ2-3, with D possibly being TRBD1 or TRBD2 (6 bases each). The ends were cut back, 0 bases at V and 4 bases at J, with 14 bases in the middle. Germline values: CDR1 LGHNA, CDR2 YNFKEQ. The CDR3 spans 16 residues. Written as DNA, the CDR3 is TGTGCCAGCAGCCAAGATCTATACGGGGGCCCAGATACGCAGTATTTT. Translated: CASSQDLYGGPDTQYF.

The rearrangement joins TRBV7-2 to TRBJ2-5; 8 bases are a match to TRBD2. CDR1 and CDR2 (germline): SGHTA, FQGNSA. This CDR3 contains 16 residues. J lost 2 bases, V lost 5 bases, and 10 bases had no gene match. CDR3 in amino acids: CASSQNRRGGQETQYF. The CDR3 DNA reads as TGTGCCAGCAGCCAAAACCGCCGGGGGGGGCAAGAGACCCAGTACTTC.